These T cell receptor beta chains were read from a single sample in a study of T cell repertoires in aging, cancer and after chemotherapy. One entry per CDR3 protein results from TCRdb running MiXCR on the multiplex PCR reads. The table lists over 8,000 distinct CDR3 sequences, about two fifths of them singletons. Sequencing was performed on blood. The source of these receptors is a human donor with a solid tumor. Each CDR3 is given with its conserved first and last residue. D genes are given only for firm matches. Clone sizes are given selectively: once, few, many, or a class where the clone is expanded.

TRBV12-3/TRBV12-4,TRBJ1-6,.,.,CASSLSEGGDSPLHF,TGTGCCAGCAGTTTAAGCGAGGGAGGTGATTCACCCCTCCACTTT
TRBV13,TRBJ1-2,.,few,CASSLGRGAQDGYTF,TGTGCCAGCAGCTTAGGCCGGGGGGCGCAGGATGGCTACACCTTC
TRBV11-3,TRBJ2-1,.,medium-sized,CASSLDTEQFF,TGTGCCAGCAGCTTGGACACGGAGCAGTTCTTC
TRBV6-1,TRBJ1-2,.,.,CASSPSGDGYTF,TGTGCCAGCTCACCGTCAGGGGATGGCTACACCTTC
TRBV12-3/TRBV12-4,TRBJ2-3,TRBD2,few,CASSYFTSGGGTQYF,TGTGCCAGCAGTTACTTCACTAGCGGGGGAGGTACGCAGTATTTT
TRBV12-3/TRBV12-4,TRBJ2-5,TRBD1,.,CASSFRAGGSETQYF,TGTGCCAGCAGCTTCAGAGCAGGGGGCAGTGAGACCCAGTACTTC
TRBV19,TRBJ2-2,.,.,CASSIDSTGELFF,TGTGCCAGTAGTATAGATAGCACCGGGGAGCTGTTTTTT
TRBV11-3,TRBJ1-1,.,.,CASSLGDGGMNTEAFF,TGTGCCAGCAGCCTCGGGGACGGAGGAATGAACACTGAAGCTTTCTTT
TRBV4-2,TRBJ2-2,TRBD2,.,CASIQGDLAGAGELFF,TGCGCCAGTATCCAAGGAGACCTAGCGGGAGCCGGGGAGCTGTTTTTT
TRBV6-1,TRBJ1-5,.,.,CASSEYREGLNQPQHF,TGTGCCAGCAGTGAATACCGGGAGGGGCTCAATCAGCCCCAGCATTTT
TRBV12-3/TRBV12-4,TRBJ1-5,.,.,CASSFQGGQPQHF,TGTGCCAGCAGTTTTCAGGGCGGACAGCCCCAGCATTTT
TRBV19,TRBJ1-5,.,few,CASSIIPDYSNQPQHF,TGTGCCAGTAGTATAATCCCAGACTATAGCAATCAGCCCCAGCATTTT
TRBV10-3,TRBJ1-5,.,.,CAISKSEGAGTSNQPQHF,TGTGCCATCAGTAAGTCGGAAGGCGCAGGGACGAGCAATCAGCCCCAGCATTTT
TRBV11-3,TRBJ2-1,TRBD2,few,CASSPRLAGGGDNEQFF,TGTGCCAGCAGCCCGAGACTAGCGGGAGGGGGGGACAATGAGCAGTTCTTC
TRBV18,TRBJ2-2,TRBD2,.,CASSPVVETSGNTGELFF,TGTGCCAGCTCACCAGTGGTGGAGACTAGCGGAAACACCGGGGAGCTGTTTTTT
TRBV6-1,TRBJ2-3,.,.,CASSEAGNRPFTDTQYF,TGTGCCAGCAGTGAAGCGGGGAACAGGCCTTTCACAGATACGCAGTATTTT
TRBV27,TRBJ2-7,.,few,CASSLGAGEVYEQYF,TGTGCCAGCAGTTTAGGGGCAGGGGAGGTCTACGAGCAGTACTTC
TRBV29-1,TRBJ1-2,.,medium-sized,CSVSQDYGYTF,TGCAGCGTTTCTCAGGACTATGGCTACACCTTC
TRBV6-1,TRBJ1-3,.,.,CASSETGGNTIYF,TGTGCCAGCAGTGAGACCGGGGGAAACACCATATATTTT
TRBV6-5,TRBJ1-1,.,.,CASAETLYTEAFF,TGTGCCAGCGCGGAGACACTCTACACTGAAGCTTTCTTT
TRBV5-5,TRBJ2-1,TRBD2,.,CASSLLTSGSRDEQFF,TGTGCCAGCAGCTTACTAACTAGCGGGAGTAGGGATGAGCAGTTCTTC
TRBV19,TRBJ1-2,.,.,CASSLAEGRYGYTF,TGTGCCAGTAGTTTAGCGGAAGGACGGTATGGCTACACCTTC
TRBV7-2,TRBJ2-1,TRBD2,few,CASSFAGTSNEQFF,TGTGCCAGCAGCTTCGCCGGGACTAGCAATGAGCAGTTCTTC
TRBV19,TRBJ2-3,.,few,CASSTWGGPTDTQYF,TGTGCCAGTAGTACGTGGGGCGGCCCAACAGATACGCAGTATTTT
TRBV6-1,TRBJ1-5,.,.,CASSEGQEYQPQHF,TGTGCCAGCAGTGAAGGCCAGGAGTATCAGCCCCAGCATTTT
TRBV30,TRBJ1-2,.,.,CAFERGSYGYTF,TGTGCCTTCGAGAGGGGCAGCTATGGCTACACCTTC
TRBV6-4,TRBJ1-6,.,.,CASSYQGTVNSPLHF,TGTGCCAGCAGTTACCAGGGCACAGTTAATTCACCCCTCCACTTT
TRBV6-5,TRBJ2-7,TRBD2,few,CASSYSGRGNGYEQYF,TGTGCCAGCAGTTACTCGGGGCGGGGGAATGGGTACGAGCAGTACTTC
TRBV6-5,TRBJ1-1,.,few,CASSYSALKGEAFF,TGTGCCAGCAGTTACTCGGCTCTTAAAGGTGAAGCTTTCTTT
TRBV12-3/TRBV12-4,TRBJ2-7,.,few,CASSGDIHEQYF,TGTGCCAGCAGTGGGGATATCCACGAGCAGTACTTC
TRBV11-3,TRBJ2-1,.,few,CASSPRASGLDNEQFF,TGTGCCAGCAGCCCCCGGGCAAGCGGACTCGACAATGAGCAGTTCTTC
TRBV12-3/TRBV12-4,TRBJ1-1,.,.,CASSFFIPRGGMNTEAFF,TGTGCCAGCAGTTTTTTTATTCCCAGGGGTGGCATGAACACTGAAGCTTTCTTT
TRBV19,TRBJ2-2,TRBD1,few,CASSSRTGLTGELFF,TGTGCCAGTAGTTCCAGGACAGGGCTCACCGGGGAGCTGTTTTTT
TRBV11-1,TRBJ1-1,.,few,CASSSRLLGSTEAFF,TGTGCCAGCAGCTCCCGTTTACTTGGGAGCACTGAAGCTTTCTTT
TRBV7-2,TRBJ2-5,.,.,CASTQGIQETQYF,TGTGCCAGCACCCAGGGCATTCAAGAGACCCAGTACTTC
TRBV12-3/TRBV12-4,TRBJ2-5,TRBD1,.,CASSPGQFQETQYF,TGTGCCAGCAGCCCGGGACAGTTCCAAGAGACCCAGTACTTC
TRBV11-3,TRBJ2-7,TRBD1,.,CASSLRQGNYEQYF,TGTGCCAGCAGCTTACGACAGGGTAACTACGAGCAGTACTTC